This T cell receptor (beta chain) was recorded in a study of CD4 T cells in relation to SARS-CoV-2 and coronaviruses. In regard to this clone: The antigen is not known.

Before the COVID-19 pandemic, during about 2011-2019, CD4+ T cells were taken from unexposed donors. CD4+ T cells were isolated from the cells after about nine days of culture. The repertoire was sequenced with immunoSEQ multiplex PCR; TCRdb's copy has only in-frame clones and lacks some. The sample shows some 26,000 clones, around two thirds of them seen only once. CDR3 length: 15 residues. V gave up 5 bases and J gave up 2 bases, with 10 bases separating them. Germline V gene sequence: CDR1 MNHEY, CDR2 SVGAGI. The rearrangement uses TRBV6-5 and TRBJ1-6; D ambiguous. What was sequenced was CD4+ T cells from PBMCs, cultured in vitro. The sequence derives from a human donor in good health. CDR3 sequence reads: CASSTDGAYNSPLHF. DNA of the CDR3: TGTGCCAGCAGTACAGACGGGGCCTATAATTCACCCCTCCACTTT.